This TCR beta chain comes out of a study of T cells in Graves' hyperthyroidism and ophthalmopathy. TCR beta CDR3 region amplification was performed from RNA transcripts. The primer set for the first-round RT-PCR of the TCR CDR3 was HTBI. TCRdb independently ran MiXCR on the multiplex PCR reads; one entry per CDR3 protein. The sample shows under 400,000 distinct CDR3 sequences, about 15% of them seen only once. For Graves' hyperthyroidism to be stable, ophthalmopathy could not progress within 18 months. The study left out patients who had uncontrolled infection, other autoimmune disease, pregnancy or lactation. Clinical symptoms, serum thyroxine and TRAb, thyroid ultrasound and orbital computed tomography were used for the diagnoses. Fresh 10 ml peripheral blood yielded PBMCs. There are many counts of this clonotype. Germline V gene data show CDR1 as KGHSH and CDR2 as LQKENI. This CDR3 spans 14 amino acids. With 1 base removed from V and 3 bases from J, the gap between germline ends came to 9 bases.

This chain links TRBV18 with TRBJ1-1; D is unresolved. The material sequenced was blood. This clonotype was sampled from a woman aged 60-75 years with Graves' hyperthyroidism. CDR3 residues: CASSPLAGDTEAFF. The CDR3 nucleotides read TGTGCCAGCTCACCACTTGCGGGAGACACTGAAGCTTTCTTT.